Listed here are 8 T cell receptor beta chains from one sample, sequenced in a study of T cell responses to AZD1222 COVID-19 vaccine. The repertoire was sequenced with immunoSEQ multiplex PCR; TCRdb's copy has only in-frame clones and lacks some. The data hold about 130,000 clones, with around 90% observed a single time. The starting material was peripheral blood, obtained on day 0 of AZD1222 vaccination. Every receptor here comes from an adult in good health.

The chain is built from TRBV28 and TRBJ2-3; TRBD2 aligns across 11 bases. Germline trimming cut 5 bases from V and 0 bases from J; bases unmatched to any gene: 10. The CDR3 totals 18 residues. Germline V gene lookup returns CDR1 MDHEN and CDR2 SYDVKM. CDR3 region: CASSLTSGSSSSTDTQYF. CDR3 in DNA: TGTGCCAGCAGTCTCACTAGCGGGAGCTCCTCTAGCACAGATACGCAGTATTTT.

The rearrangement links TRBV27 to TRBJ2-1, with a tentative D call TRBD1 (6 bases). The ends were cut back, 7 bases at V and 8 bases at J, with 12 bases in the middle. This CDR3 spans 12 amino acids. Germline V CDR1 and CDR2: MNHEY, SMNVEV (reference sequence). The CDR3 loop is CASTIEGDEQFF. CDR3 coding DNA: TGTGCCAGCACTATCGAGGGGGATGAGCAGTTCTTC.

The chain combines TRBV11-2 with TRBJ2-7, with unresolved D. Trimming removed 1 base from V and 4 bases from J, with 14 bases in between. The length of the CDR3 is 15 residues. CDR1 and CDR2 from the germline V gene are SGHAT and FQNNGV. The CDR3 spells CASSLVGQVQYEQYF. The CDR3 DNA sequence: TGTGCCAGCAGCTTAGTAGGGCAGGTTCAATACGAGCAGTACTTC.

This chain links TRBV30 with TRBJ1-4, with D perhaps TRBD1 (5 bases). The CDR3 has 14 amino acids. V was pared by 2 bases and J by 6 bases, with 13 bases between. The V gene's germline CDR1 is GTSNPN and CDR2 SVGIG (reference sequence). The chain's CDR3 is CAWSRGTMDEKLFF. The CDR3 nucleotides are TGTGCCTGGAGTCGTGGGACTATGGATGAAAAACTGTTTTTT. The whole variable domain, filled in from reference TRBV30 and TRBJ1-4, reads SQTIHQWPATLVQPVGSPLSLECTVEGTSNPNLYWYRQAAGRGLQLLFYSVGIGQISSEVPQNLSASRPQDRQFILSSKKLLLSDSGFYLCAWSRGTMDEKLFFGSGTQLSVL.

This chain links TRBV11-2 with TRBJ2-4; D perhaps matches TRBD1 (5 bases). Germline V CDR1 and CDR2: SGHAT, FQNNGV. The ends were cut back, 3 bases at V and 7 bases at J, with 10 bases in the middle. This CDR3 spans 13 amino acids. In DNA, the CDR3 is TGTGCCAGCAGCTTTCAGGGTCGGAACATTCAGTACTTC. Translating it yields CASSFQGRNIQYF.

This sequence joins TRBV5-1 and TRBJ2-5; TRBD1 matches 7 bases. V shed 4 bases and J 1 base; nucleotides not matched to a gene: 4. The CDR3 covers 14 residues. CDR1 and CDR2 (germline): SGHRS, YFSETQ. DNA of the CDR3: TGCGCCAGCAGCACCCACAGGGGCCAAGAGACCCAGTACTTC. Translating gives CASSTHRGQETQYF.

This chain joins TRBV2 and TRBJ2-2; D is undetermined. The CDR3 consists of 15 residues. Trimming removed 7 bases at V and 4 bases at J, with 16 bases between. Germline loops: CDR1 SNHLY, CDR2 FYNNEI. This CDR3 is CASTKGLLGTGELFF. In DNA, the CDR3 is TGTGCCAGCACAAAGGGCCTACTTGGCACCGGGGAGCTGTTTTTT.

The rearrangement uses TRBV11-2 and TRBJ1-3; no firm D call. CDR3 size: 16 residues. Germline values: CDR1 SGHAT, CDR2 FQNNGV. Trimming cost V 5 bases and J 4 bases, with 18 bases left between them. The DNA of the CDR3 is TGTGCCAGCAGCCTACATGCGGGCCCGGCGGGAAACACCATATATTTT. Residues: CASSLHAGPAGNTIYF.